This T cell receptor beta chain was recorded in a study of T cell repertoires in ileal Crohn's disease. Points from the study as a whole: Endoscopic recurrence occurred in every patient whose clonality exceeded 26.8%.

On this clone: Antigen: not known.

Profiled with immunoSEQ multiplex PCR; TCRdb holds only in-frame clones, not every one. This sample has under 6,500 clones; approximately 80% occur once, and the top ten carry around 12%. Deletions cut 1 base from V and 8 bases from J, with 12 bases between. Looked up from germline, CDR1 is SQVTM and CDR2 is ANQGSEA. The CDR3 sequence is 13 residues long. This TCR came from an adult with Crohn's disease. Sequences were obtained from ileal tissue. The chain uses TRBV29-1 and TRBJ2-1, with a tentative D call TRBD1 (5 bases). The CDR3 nucleotides read TGCAGCGTTGAAGGGACACGTAACGATGAGCAGTTCTTC. Encoded protein: CSVEGTRNDEQFF.